This T cell receptor (beta chain) derives from a study of cytotoxic CD8 clonotypes in ibrutinib-treated CLL. About the research overall: Roughly 25 partial and 2 complete responses; at median about 63 months, roughly 15 remitted, approximately 12 progressed.

Clones were sequenced by immunoSEQ multiplex PCR, and TCRdb holds only the in-frame ones, with some missing. The data hold approximately 330,000 clones, with 70% to 80% observed a single time. Trimming took off 4 bases at V and 8 bases at J, with 14 bases between the two ends. The CDR3 has 12 amino acids. Germline V gene data show CDR1 as SQVTM and CDR2 as ANQGSEA. This clone was detected ten times or more. The source was PBMCs, collected before ibrutinib treatment. This TCR was sampled from a human donor with chronic lymphocytic leukemia. V usage is TRBV29-1 and J usage is TRBJ1-2; D call uncertain. CDR3 nucleotides: TGCAGCGTTGGTGGCGAGGGCCGCGGCTACACCTTC. Protein: CSVGGEGRGYTF. Looking up the rest from reference TRBV29-1 and TRBJ1-2 gives the full variable domain: SAVISQKPSRDICQRGTSLTIQCQVDSQVTMMFWYRQQPGQSLTLIATANQGSEATYESGFVIDKFPISRPNLTFSTLTVSNMSPEDSSIYLCSVGGEGRGYTFGSGTRLTVV.